One sample yielded the 15 T cell receptor beta chains listed below, sequenced in a study of cytomegalovirus exposure and HLA in healthy donors. It was with 60 Vbeta and 13 Jbeta primers that the PCR ran. The method was immunoSEQ multiplex PCR; TCRdb's version includes in-frame clones alone and lacks a portion of them. The sample shows roughly 110,000 clones, 74% of them seen only once. The sequenced sample was PBMCs. The receptors were gathered from a woman between 40 and 50 years old in good health and CMV-seropositive.

J is TRBJ1-6 and V is TRBV27, with no clear D. The germline V gene encodes CDR1 MNHEY and CDR2 SMNVEV (reference sequence). The CDR3 covers 15 residues. V was shortened by 5 bases and J by 8 bases, with 16 bases between the two germline ends. The CDR3 nucleotides are TGTGCCAGCAGTCTCCTGGGCAGTCGAGATTCACCCCTCCACTTT. It yields the protein CASSLLGSRDSPLHF.

The chain joins TRBV5-1 to TRBJ2-7; D perhaps matches TRBD2 (6 bases). This CDR3 spans 13 amino acids. Looked up from germline, CDR1 is SGHRS and CDR2 is YFSETQ. The V end lost 5 bases, the J end lost 6 bases, and 15 bases lay between the germline ends. The CDR3 is CASRSGTGFEQYF. CDR3 nucleotides: TGCGCCAGCAGATCCGGGACTGGCTTCGAGCAGTACTTC.

The chain is built from TRBV25-1 and TRBJ1-4, with 12 positions matching TRBD1. The germline gives CDR1 MGHDK, CDR2 SYGVNS. The CDR3 consists of 15 residues. The trim removed 4 bases at V and 8 bases at J, leaving 5 bases unmatched. The CDR3 region has the DNA TGTGCCAGCAGTGGGGACAGGGGGCTTTACGAAAAACTGTTTTTT. This codes for CASSGDRGLYEKLFF.

V is TRBV2 and J is TRBJ2-1; the match to TRBD2 covers 7 bases. The V gene's germline CDR1 is SNHLY and CDR2 FYNNEI. V dropped 3 bases and J dropped 0; count of bases not matched to a gene: 8. This CDR3 region has 17 residues. The CDR3 spells CASSDEGLVSSYNEQFF. For the CDR3, the DNA is TGTGCCAGCAGTGATGAAGGACTAGTGAGCTCCTACAATGAGCAGTTCTTC. Full variable domain (rest looked up from reference TRBV2 and TRBJ2-1): EPEVTQTPSHQVTQMGQEVILRCVPISNHLYFYWYRQILGQKVEFLVSFYNNEISEKSEIFDDQFSVERPDGSNFTLKIRSTKLEDSAMYFCASSDEGLVSSYNEQFFGPGTRLTVL.

V usage is TRBV9 and J usage is TRBJ2-5; TRBD2 aligns across 9 bases. V gave up 5 bases and J gave up 5 bases; unmatched junction bases: 13. This CDR3 has 16 residues. Germline lookup yields CDR1 SGDLS and CDR2 YYNGEE. The CDR3 sequence is CASSASGGGGEETQYF. The DNA for the CDR3 is TGTGCCAGCAGTGCCTCTGGCGGGGGGGGTGAGGAGACCCAGTACTTC.

V and J are TRBV5-4 and TRBJ1-3, with 7 nucleotides matching TRBD1. This CDR3 is 15 amino acids long. CDR1 is SGHNT and CDR2 is YYREEE in the germline V gene (reference sequence). J lost 4 bases, V lost 4 bases, and 8 bases had no gene match. Here the CDR3 reads CASSHRTGGGNTIYF. The CDR3 DNA follows: TGTGCCAGCAGCCATCGGACAGGAGGAGGAAACACCATATATTTT.

The chain is built from TRBV27 and TRBJ1-1, with TRBD1 as a possible D gene (5 bases). The CDR3 runs to 12 residues. Germline lookup yields CDR1 MNHEY and CDR2 SMNVEV (reference sequence). V was shortened by 3 bases and J by 11 bases, with 13 bases between the two germline ends. The CDR3 here is CASSFDGRQAFF. CDR3 sequence (DNA): TGTGCCAGCAGTTTTGATGGCAGACAGGCTTTCTTT.

V usage is TRBV7-2 and J usage is TRBJ2-5; possible D gene TRBD2, 6 bases. The CDR3 spans 14 residues. Per germline, CDR1 SGHTA and CDR2 FQGNSA. V was clipped by 1 base and J by 6 bases, with 12 bases between them. CDR3 in DNA: TGTGCCAGCAGCTTAGTGGGACTCGAGAAGACCCAGTACTTC. Amino acids: CASSLVGLEKTQYF.

The chain carries TRBV6-5 and TRBJ2-1; 7 nucleotides agree with TRBD1. The germline V gene has CDR1 MNHEY and CDR2 SVGAGI. J lost 9 bases, V lost 6 bases, and 8 bases had no gene match. The CDR3 has 13 residues. The CDR3 coding sequence is TGTGCCAGCAGGGTTGACAGGGCAAGTGAGCAGTTCTTC. Translation: CASRVDRASEQFF.

The chain uses TRBV11-2 and TRBJ2-7; D may be TRBD1 (6 bases). This CDR3 region has 14 residues. Germline lookup yields CDR1 SGHAT and CDR2 FQNNGV. The germline V and J ends were trimmed by 0 bases and 3 bases, with 9 bases remaining between them. CDR3 DNA: TGTGCCAGCAGCTTAGATCGACAGGTCTACGAGCAGTACTTC. Protein product: CASSLDRQVYEQYF.

The chain couples TRBV19 to TRBJ1-1, with 7 bases lining up with TRBD1. Germline CDR1 is LNHDA and CDR2 is SQIVND (reference sequence). The junction had 12 bases not matched to a gene; V was cut back by 5 bases and J by 0 bases. The CDR3 spans 17 residues. Here the CDR3 DNA reads TGTGCCAGTAGTCTCAAGGGGGCGGGTGGGCTGAACACTGAAGCTTTCTTT. Encoded protein: CASSLKGAGGLNTEAFF.

The chain carries TRBV19 and TRBJ1-4; maybe TRBD1 (6 bases). Germline V gives CDR1 LNHDA, CDR2 SQIVND (reference sequence). Trimming pared 7 bases from V and 0 bases from J, leaving 9 bases between. The CDR3 length is 14 residues. The CDR3 here is CASIRTATNEKLFF. The CDR3, as DNA: TGTGCCAGTATTCGGACAGCAACTAATGAAAAACTGTTTTTT.

This chain links TRBV19 with TRBJ1-4; 11 bases match TRBD1. CDR3 length equals 15 residues. Germline V gene sequence: CDR1 LNHDA, CDR2 SQIVND (reference sequence). V gave up 9 bases and J gave up 4 bases; unmatched junction bases: 7. CDR3 in amino acids: CASRTGGIDNEKLFF. CDR3 nucleotides: TGTGCCAGCCGGACAGGGGGCATCGATAATGAAAAACTGTTTTTT.

The chain employs TRBV9 and TRBJ2-1, with TRBD1 identical over 8 bases. This CDR3 is built from 15 residues. Germline lookup yields CDR1 SGDLS and CDR2 YYNGEE. Trimming took 2 bases from V and 1 from J; bases not matched to a gene: 2. CDR3 residues: CASSVTGASYNEQFF. CDR3 nucleotides: TGTGCCAGCAGCGTGACAGGGGCTTCCTACAATGAGCAGTTCTTC. The full variable domain, its missing parts supplied by reference TRBV9 and TRBJ2-1, is DSGVTQTPKHLITATGQRVTLRCSPRSGDLSVYWYQQSLDQGLQFLIQYYNGEERAKGNILERFSAQQFPDLHSELNLSSLELGDSALYFCASSVTGASYNEQFFGPGTRLTVL.

V gene TRBV30 combines with J gene TRBJ2-1; D gene unclear. The germline CDR1 and CDR2 sequences are GTSNPN and SVGIG (reference sequence). V was clipped by 1 base and J by 10 bases, with 8 bases between them. The CDR3 covers 11 residues. CDR3 bases: TGTGCCTGGAGTGCCCGGTTGGAGCAGTTCTTC. This gives the protein CAWSARLEQFF.